This T cell receptor beta chain was profiled in a study of spatial heterogeneity in lung cancer. The CDR3 has 14 residues. Germline V gene data show CDR1 as MNHEY and CDR2 as SVGEGT. V shed 3 bases and J 6 bases; nucleotides not matched to a gene: 7. Stated time point: sample taken at primary tumor resection. A total of over 70 untreated early-stage non-small cell lung cancer patients served as donors. The study sequenced unsorted whole RNA from tumor, nontumor lung or frozen PBMC. Each TCR cDNA molecule bore a unique molecular identifier. From the 5' RACE reads, TCRdb called clonotypes with MiXCR, one entry per CDR3 protein. Here the sample spans some 16,000 distinct CDR3 sequences, roughly 4% being singletons. This clonotype appeared many times. For a library built for alpha chains, this beta chain is a stray read; little rests on its size.

The receptor's source is a male donor with early-stage non-small cell lung cancer. This rearrangement joins TRBV6-2 or TRBV6-3 to TRBJ2-7, with 8 nucleotides matching TRBD1. The sample consisted of normal lung tissue next to the tumor, taken at surgery. CDR3 nucleotides: TGTGCCAGCAGTTATCGGACAGGGCGCGGCGAGCAGTACTTC. Residues: CASSYRTGRGEQYF.